The T cell receptor (beta chain) under discussion was sequenced for a study of breast tumors, draining lymph nodes, adjacent tissues. This clonotype was observed many times. The germline gene is not matched at one end of the junction; a read error may be the cause. MiXCR, run by TCRdb on the multiplex PCR reads, gives a single entry per CDR3 protein. The table lists approximately 210,000 distinct CDR3 sequences, less than 40% of them singletons. Samples came from axillary lymph nodes draining the breast cancer. The germline gives CDR1 MGHDK, CDR2 SYGVNS. The CDR3 has 14 amino acids. Sequencing used axillary lymph node tissue. This clonotype originated in a female donor with breast cancer. Some clones in this sample may be carry-over from other donors' samples. The genes are TRBV25-1 and TRBJ1-1; no firm D call. CDR3 loop: CASSLRAKNSEAFF. For the CDR3, the DNA is TGTGCCAGCAGTCTTCGGGCCAAGAACTCTGAAGCTTTCTTT.